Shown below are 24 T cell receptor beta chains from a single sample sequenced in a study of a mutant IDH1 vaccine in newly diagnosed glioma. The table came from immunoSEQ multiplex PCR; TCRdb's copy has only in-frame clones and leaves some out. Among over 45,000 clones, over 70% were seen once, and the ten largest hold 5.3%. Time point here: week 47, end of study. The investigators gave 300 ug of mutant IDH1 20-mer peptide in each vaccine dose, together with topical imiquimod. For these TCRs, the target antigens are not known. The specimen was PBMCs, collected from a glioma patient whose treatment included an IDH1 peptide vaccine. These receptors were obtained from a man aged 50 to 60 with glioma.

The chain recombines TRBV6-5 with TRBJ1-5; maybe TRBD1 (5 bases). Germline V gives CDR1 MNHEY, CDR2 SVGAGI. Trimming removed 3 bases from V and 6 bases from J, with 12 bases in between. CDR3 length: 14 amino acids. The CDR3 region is CASSYAGRGQPQHF. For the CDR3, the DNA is TGTGCCAGCAGTTATGCGGGGCGAGGTCAGCCCCAGCATTTT.

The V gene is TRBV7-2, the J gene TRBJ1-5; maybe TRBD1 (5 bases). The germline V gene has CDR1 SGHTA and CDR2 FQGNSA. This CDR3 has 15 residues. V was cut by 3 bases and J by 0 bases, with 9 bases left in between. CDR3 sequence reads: CASSFDRYSNQPQHF. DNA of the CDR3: TGTGCCAGCAGCTTTGACAGATATAGCAATCAGCCCCAGCATTTT. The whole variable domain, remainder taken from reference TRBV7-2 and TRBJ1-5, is GAGVSQSPSNKVTEKGKDVELRCDPISGHTALYWYRQSLGQGLEFLIYFQGNSAPDKSGLPSDRFSAERTGGSVSTLTIQRTQQEDSAVYLCASSFDRYSNQPQHFGDGTRLSIL.

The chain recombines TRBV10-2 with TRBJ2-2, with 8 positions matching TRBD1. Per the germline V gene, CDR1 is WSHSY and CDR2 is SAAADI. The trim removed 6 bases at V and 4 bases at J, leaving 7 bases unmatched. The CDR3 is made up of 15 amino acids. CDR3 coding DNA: TGCGCCAGCAGGGCAGGGGGCAGAGGCACCGGGGAGCTGTTTTTT. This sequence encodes CASRAGGRGTGELFF.

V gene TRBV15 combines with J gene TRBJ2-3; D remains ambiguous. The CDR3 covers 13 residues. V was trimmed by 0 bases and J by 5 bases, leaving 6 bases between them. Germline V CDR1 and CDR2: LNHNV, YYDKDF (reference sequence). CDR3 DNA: TGTGCCACCAGCAGAGATGGCAGAGATACGCAGTATTTT. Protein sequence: CATSRDGRDTQYF.

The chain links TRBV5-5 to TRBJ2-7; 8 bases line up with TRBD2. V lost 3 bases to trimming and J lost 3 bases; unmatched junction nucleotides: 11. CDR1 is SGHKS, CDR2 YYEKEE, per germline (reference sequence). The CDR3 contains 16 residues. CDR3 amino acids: CASSSYLAGGNYEQYF. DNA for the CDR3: TGTGCCAGCAGCTCTTATCTAGCGGGTGGCAACTACGAGCAGTACTTC.

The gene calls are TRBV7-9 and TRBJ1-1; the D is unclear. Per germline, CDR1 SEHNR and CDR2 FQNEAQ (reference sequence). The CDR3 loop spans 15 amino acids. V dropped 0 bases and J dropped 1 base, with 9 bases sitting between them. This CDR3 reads CASSLASGKNTEAFF. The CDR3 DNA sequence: TGTGCCAGCAGCTTAGCAAGTGGCAAGAACACTGAAGCTTTCTTT.

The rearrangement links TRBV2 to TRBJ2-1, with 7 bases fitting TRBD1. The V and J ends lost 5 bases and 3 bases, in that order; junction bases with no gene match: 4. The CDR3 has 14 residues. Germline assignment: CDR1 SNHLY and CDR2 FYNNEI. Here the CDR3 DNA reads TGTGCCAGCAGTAAGACAGGGAACTACAATGAGCAGTTCTTC. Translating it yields CASSKTGNYNEQFF.

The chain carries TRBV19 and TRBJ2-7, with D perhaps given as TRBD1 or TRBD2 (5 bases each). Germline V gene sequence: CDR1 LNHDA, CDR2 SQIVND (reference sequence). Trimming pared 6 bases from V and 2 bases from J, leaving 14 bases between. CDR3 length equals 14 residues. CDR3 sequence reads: CASSARDGTYEQYF. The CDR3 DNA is TGTGCCAGTAGCGCCCGGGACGGAACCTACGAGCAGTACTTC.

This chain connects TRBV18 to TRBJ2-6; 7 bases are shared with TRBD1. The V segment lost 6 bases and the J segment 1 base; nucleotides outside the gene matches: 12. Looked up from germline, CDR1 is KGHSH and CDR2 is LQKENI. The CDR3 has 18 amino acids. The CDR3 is CASSTGPGQLSGANVLTF. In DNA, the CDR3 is TGTGCCAGCTCCACAGGACCGGGACAGCTATCTGGGGCCAACGTCCTGACTTTC.

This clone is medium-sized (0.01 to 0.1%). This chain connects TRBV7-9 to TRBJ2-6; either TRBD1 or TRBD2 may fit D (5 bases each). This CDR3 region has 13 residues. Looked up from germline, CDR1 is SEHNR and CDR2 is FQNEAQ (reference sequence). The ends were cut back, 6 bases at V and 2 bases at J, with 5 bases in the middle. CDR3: CASRGPGANVLTF. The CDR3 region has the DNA TGTGCCAGCAGGGGACCTGGGGCCAACGTCCTGACTTTC.

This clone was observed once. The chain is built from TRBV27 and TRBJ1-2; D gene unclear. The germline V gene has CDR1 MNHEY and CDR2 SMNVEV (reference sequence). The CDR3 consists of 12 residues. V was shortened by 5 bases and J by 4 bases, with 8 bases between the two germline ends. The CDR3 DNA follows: TGTGCCAGCAGTCCGGGCCCCTATGGCTACACCTTC. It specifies CASSPGPYGYTF.

This CDR3 reads CASSPTGQPLGEQYF. The CDR3, as DNA: TGTGCCAGCAGCCCCACGGGACAGCCCTTGGGGGAGCAGTACTTC. The rearrangement links TRBV7-6 to TRBJ2-7; 7 positions match TRBD1. This CDR3 is 15 amino acids long. The ends lost 5 bases at V and 7 bases at J; junction bases unmatched: 14. From germline, CDR1 is SGHVS and CDR2 FNYEAQ.

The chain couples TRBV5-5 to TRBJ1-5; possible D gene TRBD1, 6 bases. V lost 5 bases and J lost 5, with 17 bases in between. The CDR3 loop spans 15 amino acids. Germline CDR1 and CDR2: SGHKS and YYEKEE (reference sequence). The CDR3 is CASSPAGGLDQPQHF. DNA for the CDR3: TGTGCCAGCAGTCCCGCGGGGGGCTTAGATCAGCCCCAGCATTTT.

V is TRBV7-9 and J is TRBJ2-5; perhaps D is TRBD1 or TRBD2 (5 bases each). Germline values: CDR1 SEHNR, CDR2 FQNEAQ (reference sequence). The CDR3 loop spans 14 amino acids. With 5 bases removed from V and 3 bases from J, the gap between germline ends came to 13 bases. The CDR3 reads CASSPVRGEETQYF. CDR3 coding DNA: TGTGCCAGCAGCCCTGTCAGAGGGGAAGAGACCCAGTACTTC. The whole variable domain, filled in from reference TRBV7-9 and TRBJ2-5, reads DTGVSQNPRHKITKRGQNVTFRCDPISEHNRLYWYRQTLGQGPEFLTYFQNEAQLEKSRLLSDRFSAERPKGSFSTLEIQRTEQGDSAMYLCASSPVRGEETQYFGPGTRLLVL.

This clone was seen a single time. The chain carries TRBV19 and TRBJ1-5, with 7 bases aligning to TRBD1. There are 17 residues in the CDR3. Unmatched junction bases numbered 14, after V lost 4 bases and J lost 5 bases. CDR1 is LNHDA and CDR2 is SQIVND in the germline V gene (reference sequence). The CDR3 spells CASSTDRSPGGDQPQHF. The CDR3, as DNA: TGTGCCAGTAGTACGGACAGGTCCCCCGGAGGTGATCAGCCCCAGCATTTT.

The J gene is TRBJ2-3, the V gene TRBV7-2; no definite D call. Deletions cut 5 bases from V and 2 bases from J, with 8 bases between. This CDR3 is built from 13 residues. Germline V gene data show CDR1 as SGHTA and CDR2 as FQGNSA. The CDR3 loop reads CASSRGSTDTQYF. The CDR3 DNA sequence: TGTGCCAGCAGCCGTGGGTCCACAGATACGCAGTATTTT.

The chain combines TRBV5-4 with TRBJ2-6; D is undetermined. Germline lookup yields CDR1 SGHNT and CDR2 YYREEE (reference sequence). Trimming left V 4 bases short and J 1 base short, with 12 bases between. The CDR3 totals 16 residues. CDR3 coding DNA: TGTGCCAGCAGCCCCGATGGCGGTTCTGGGGCCAACGTCCTGACTTTC. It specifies CASSPDGGSGANVLTF.

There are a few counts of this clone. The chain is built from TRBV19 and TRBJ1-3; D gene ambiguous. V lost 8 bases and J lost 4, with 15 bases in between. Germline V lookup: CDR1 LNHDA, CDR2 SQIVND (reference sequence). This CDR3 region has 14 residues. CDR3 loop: CASGLWGTGNTIYF. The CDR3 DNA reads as TGTGCCAGTGGCCTTTGGGGAACCGGAAACACCATATATTTT.

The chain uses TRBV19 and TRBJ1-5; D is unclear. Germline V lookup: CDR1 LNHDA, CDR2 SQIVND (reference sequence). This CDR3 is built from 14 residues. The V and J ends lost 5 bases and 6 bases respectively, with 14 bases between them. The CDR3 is CASSVRGSGQPQHF. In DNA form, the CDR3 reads TGTGCCAGTAGTGTCCGGGGAAGTGGTCAGCCCCAGCATTTT.

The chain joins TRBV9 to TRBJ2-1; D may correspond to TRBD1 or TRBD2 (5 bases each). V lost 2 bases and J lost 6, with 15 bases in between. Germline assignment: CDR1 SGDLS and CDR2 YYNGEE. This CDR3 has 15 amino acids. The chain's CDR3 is CASSVSGPPGNEQFF. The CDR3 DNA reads TGTGCCAGCAGCGTGTCGGGGCCCCCGGGCAATGAGCAGTTCTTC.

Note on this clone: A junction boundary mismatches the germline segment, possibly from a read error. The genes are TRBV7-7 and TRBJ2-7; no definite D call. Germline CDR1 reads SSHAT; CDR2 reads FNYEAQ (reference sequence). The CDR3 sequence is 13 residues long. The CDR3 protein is CASSLLRSDEQYF. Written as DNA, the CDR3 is TGTGCTAGCAGCTTACTAAGGAGCGACGAGCAGTACTTC. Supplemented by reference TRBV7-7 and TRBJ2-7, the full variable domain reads GAGVSQSPRYKVTKRGQDVTLRCDPISSHATLYWYQQALGQGPEFLTYFNYEAQPDKSGLPSDRFSAERPEGSISTLTIQRTEQRDSAMYRCASSLLRSDEQYFGPGTRLTVT.

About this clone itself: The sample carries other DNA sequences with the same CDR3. The CDR3 DNA sequence: TGTGCCAGCAGTTTAGGGGGAACCGGGGAGCTGTTTTTT. Protein product: CASSLGGTGELFF. The chain couples TRBV27 to TRBJ2-2; D might be TRBD1 or TRBD2, each matching 5 bases. CDR1 and CDR2 (germline): MNHEY, SMNVEV (reference sequence). This CDR3 is 13 amino acids long. V lost 2 bases and J 5 bases, leaving 6 bases between the germline ends.

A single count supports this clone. The CDR3 region has the DNA TGTGCCAGCAGCGATATCTCTGGGGGACGAGAGACCCAGTACTTC. It is translated as CASSDISGGRETQYF. The chain has TRBV6-5 and TRBJ2-5; D possibly matches TRBD1 or TRBD2 (5 bases each). Trimming took off 6 bases at V and 4 bases at J, with 18 bases between the two ends. The CDR3 spans 15 residues. Looked up from germline, CDR1 is MNHEY and CDR2 is SVGAGI.

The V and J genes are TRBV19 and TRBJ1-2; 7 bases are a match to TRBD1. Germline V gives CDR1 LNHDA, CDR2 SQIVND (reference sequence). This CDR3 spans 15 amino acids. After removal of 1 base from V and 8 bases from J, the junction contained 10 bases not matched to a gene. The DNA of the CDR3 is TGTGCCAGTAGTATAGGACGACAGGGTATGCGGGGCTACACCTTC. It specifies CASSIGRQGMRGYTF.